This TCR beta chain was recorded in a study of identical twins. Overall study results and limits: Fewer insertions characterized abundant cord blood beta clonotypes, whereas memory repertoires showed none. Out-of-frame TCR alpha sharing in monozygotic twins exceeded recombination model predictions. Cross-sectional statistical analysis was relied on for the conclusions, without the same donors being followed.

This clonotype was observed a few times. Its antigen is undetermined. A junction boundary mismatches the germline segment, possibly from a read error. The CDR3 extends over 16 amino acids. Germline CDR1 reads SSHAT; CDR2 reads FNYEAQ (reference sequence). Addition of a universal primer site occurred through template switching, and cDNA carried unique molecular identifiers. MiXCR was run by TCRdb on the 5' RACE reads, yielding one entry per CDR3 protein. Here the sample spans more than 200,000 distinct CDR3 sequences, over 12% being singletons. The specimen was memory (CD45RO+) T cells sorted from blood. The receptor was derived from a woman younger than 35 in good health. The chain couples TRBV7-7 to TRBJ2-3; 10 nucleotides agree with TRBD2. This chain's CDR3 is CASSPYTSGGTDTQYF. The CDR3 region has the DNA TGTGCTAGCAGCCCTTACACTAGCGGGGGCACAGATACGCAGTATTTT.